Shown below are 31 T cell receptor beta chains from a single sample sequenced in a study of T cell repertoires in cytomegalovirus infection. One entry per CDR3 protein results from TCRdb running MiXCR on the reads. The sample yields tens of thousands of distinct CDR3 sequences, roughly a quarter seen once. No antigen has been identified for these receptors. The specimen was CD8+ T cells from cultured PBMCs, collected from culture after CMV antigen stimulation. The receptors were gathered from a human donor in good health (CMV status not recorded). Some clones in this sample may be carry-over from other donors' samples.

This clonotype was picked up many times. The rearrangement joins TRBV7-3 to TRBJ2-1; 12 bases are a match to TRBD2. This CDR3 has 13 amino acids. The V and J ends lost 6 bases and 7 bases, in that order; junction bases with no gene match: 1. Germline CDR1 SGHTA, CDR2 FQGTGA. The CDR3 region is CASSTSGGNEQFF. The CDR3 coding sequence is TGTGCCAGCAGTACTAGCGGGGGGAATGAGCAGTTCTTC.

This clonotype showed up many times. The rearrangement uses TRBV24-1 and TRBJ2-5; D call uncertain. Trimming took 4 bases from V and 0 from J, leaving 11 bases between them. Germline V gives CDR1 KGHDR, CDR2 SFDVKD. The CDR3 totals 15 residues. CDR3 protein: CATSDPAEYQETQYF. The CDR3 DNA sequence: TGTGCCACCAGTGACCCCGCGGAGTACCAAGAGACCCAGTACTTC.

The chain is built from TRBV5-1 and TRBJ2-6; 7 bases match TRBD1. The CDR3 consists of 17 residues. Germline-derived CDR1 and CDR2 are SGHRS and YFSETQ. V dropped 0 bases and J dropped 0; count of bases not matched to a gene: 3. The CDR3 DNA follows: TGCGCCAGCAGCTTGGAACAGGGGCTCTCTGGGGCCAACGTCCTGACTTTC. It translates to CASSLEQGLSGANVLTF.

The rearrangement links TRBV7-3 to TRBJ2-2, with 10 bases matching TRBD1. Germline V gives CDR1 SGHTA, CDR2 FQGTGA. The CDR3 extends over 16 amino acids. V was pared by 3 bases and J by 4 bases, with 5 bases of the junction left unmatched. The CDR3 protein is CASSLPGQGSTGELFF. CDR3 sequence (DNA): TGTGCCAGCAGCTTGCCGGGACAGGGGTCCACCGGGGAGCTGTTTTTT.

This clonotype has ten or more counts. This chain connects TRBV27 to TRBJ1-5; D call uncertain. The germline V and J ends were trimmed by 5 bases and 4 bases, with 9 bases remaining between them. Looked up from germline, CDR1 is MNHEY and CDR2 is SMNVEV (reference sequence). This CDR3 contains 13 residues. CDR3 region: CASSLGWNQPQHF. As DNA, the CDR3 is TGTGCCAGCAGTCTTGGTTGGAATCAGCCCCAGCATTTT.

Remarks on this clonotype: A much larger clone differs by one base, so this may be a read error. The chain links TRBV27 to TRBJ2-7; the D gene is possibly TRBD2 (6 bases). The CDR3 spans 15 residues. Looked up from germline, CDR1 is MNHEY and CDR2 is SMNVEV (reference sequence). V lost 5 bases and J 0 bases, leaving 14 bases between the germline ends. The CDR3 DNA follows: TGTGCCAGCAGTCAATTGGACGGGAGCTCCTACGAGCAGTACTTC. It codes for CASSQLDGSSYEQYF.

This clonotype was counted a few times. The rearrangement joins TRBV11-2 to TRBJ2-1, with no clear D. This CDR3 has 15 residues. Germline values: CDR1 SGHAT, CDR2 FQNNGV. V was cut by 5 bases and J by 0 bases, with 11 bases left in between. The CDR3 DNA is TGTGCCAGCAGCCCCCCCCAGAGCTCCTACAATGAGCAGTTCTTC. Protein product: CASSPPQSSYNEQFF.

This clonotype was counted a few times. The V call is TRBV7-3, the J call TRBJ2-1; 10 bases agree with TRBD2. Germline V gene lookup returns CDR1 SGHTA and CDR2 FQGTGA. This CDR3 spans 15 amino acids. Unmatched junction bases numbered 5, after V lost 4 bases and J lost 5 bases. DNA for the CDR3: TGTGCCAGCAGCTCACTAGCGGGAACCGACAATGAGCAGTTCTTC. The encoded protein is CASSSLAGTDNEQFF.

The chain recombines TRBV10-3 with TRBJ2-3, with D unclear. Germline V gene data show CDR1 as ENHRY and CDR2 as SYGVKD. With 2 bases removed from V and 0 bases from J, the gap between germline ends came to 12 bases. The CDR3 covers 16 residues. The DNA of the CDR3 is TGTGCCATCAGTGAGCCCATCGGGCGTAGCACAGATACGCAGTATTTT. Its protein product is CAISEPIGRSTDTQYF.

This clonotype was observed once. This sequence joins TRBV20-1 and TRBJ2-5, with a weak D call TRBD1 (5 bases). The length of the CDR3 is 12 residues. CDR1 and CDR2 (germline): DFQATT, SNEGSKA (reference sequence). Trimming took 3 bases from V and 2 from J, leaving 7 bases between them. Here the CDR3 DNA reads TGCAGTGCTAGGACAGTACAAGAGACCCAGTACTTC. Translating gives CSARTVQETQYF.

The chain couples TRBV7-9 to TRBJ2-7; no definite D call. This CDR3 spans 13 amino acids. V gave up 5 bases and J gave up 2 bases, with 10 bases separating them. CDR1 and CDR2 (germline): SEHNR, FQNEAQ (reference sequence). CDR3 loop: CASSPPSTYEQYF. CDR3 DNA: TGTGCCAGCAGCCCGCCGTCTACCTACGAGCAGTACTTC.

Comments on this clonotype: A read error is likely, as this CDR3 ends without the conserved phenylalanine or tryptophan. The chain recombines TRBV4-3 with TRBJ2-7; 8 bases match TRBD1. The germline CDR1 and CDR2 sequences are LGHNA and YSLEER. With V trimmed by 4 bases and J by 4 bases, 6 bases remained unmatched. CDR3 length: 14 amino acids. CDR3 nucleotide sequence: TGCGCCAGCAGCCCCTCCGACAGGGGATACGAGCAGTACCTT. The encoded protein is CASSPSDRGYEQYL.

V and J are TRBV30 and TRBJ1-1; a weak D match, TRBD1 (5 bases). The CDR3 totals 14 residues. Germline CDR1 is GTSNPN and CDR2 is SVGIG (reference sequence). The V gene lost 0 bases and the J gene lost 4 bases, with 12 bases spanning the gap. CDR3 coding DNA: TGTGCCTGGAGTGTACTGGGGGGGACCACTGAAGCTTTCTTT. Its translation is CAWSVLGGTTEAFF.

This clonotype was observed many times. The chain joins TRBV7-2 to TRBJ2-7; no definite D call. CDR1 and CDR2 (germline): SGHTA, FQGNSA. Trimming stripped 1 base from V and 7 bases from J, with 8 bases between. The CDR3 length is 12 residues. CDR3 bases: TGTGCCAGCAGCTTAGTCCTAAGGGAGCAGTACTTC. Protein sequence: CASSLVLREQYF.

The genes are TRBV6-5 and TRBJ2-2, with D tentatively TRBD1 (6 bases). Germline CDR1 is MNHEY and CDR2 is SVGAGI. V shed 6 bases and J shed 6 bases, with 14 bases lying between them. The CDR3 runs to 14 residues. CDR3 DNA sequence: TGTGCCAGCAGGCAAACAGGGTTCCCCGGGGAGCTGTTTTTT. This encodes CASRQTGFPGELFF.

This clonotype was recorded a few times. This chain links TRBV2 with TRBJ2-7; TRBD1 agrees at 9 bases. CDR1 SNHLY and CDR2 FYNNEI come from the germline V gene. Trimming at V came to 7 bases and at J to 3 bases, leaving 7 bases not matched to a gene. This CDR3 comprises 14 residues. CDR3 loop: CASIPQGASYEQYF. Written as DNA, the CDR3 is TGTGCCAGCATCCCACAGGGGGCAAGCTACGAGCAGTACTTC.

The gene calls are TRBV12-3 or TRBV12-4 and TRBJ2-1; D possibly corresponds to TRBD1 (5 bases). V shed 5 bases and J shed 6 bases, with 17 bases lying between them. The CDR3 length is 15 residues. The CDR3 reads CASSGRQGVVNEQFF. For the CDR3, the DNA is TGTGCCAGCAGTGGTCGACAAGGGGTAGTCAATGAGCAGTTCTTC.

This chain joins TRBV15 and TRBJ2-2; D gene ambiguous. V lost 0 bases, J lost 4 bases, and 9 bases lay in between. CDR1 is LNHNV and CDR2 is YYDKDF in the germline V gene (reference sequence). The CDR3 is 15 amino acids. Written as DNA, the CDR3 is TGTGCCACCAGCAGAGATCGACTCTCCACCGGGGAGCTGTTTTTT. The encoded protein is CATSRDRLSTGELFF. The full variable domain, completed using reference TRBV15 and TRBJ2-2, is DAMVIQNPRYQVTQFGKPVTLSCSQTLNHNVMYWYQQKSSQAPKLLFHYYDKDFNNEADTPDNFQSRRPNTSFCFLDIRSPGLGDTAMYLCATSRDRLSTGELFFGEGSRLTVL.

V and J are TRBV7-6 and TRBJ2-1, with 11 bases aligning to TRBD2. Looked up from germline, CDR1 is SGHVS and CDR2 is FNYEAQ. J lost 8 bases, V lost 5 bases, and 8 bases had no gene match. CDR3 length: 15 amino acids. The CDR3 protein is CASSAGTSGTDEQFF. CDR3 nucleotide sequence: TGTGCCAGCAGCGCCGGGACTAGCGGCACCGATGAGCAGTTCTTC.

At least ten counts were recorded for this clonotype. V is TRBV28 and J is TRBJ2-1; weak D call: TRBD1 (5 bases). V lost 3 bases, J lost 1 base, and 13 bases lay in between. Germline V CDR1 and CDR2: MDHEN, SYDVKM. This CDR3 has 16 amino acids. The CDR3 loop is CASSFPKDTSYNEQFF. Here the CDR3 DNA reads TGTGCCAGCAGTTTTCCAAAGGACACATCCTACAATGAGCAGTTCTTC.

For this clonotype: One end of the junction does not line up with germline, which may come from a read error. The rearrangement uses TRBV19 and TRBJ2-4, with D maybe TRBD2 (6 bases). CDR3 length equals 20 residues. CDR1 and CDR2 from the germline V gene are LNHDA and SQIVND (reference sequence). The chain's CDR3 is CASSIIHLAGTDLAENIQYF. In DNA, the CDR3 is TGTGCCAGTAGTATCATTCACCTTGCGGGGACCGATTTAGCCGAAAACATTCAGTACTTC.

The CDR3 protein is CASSGGTSGRDYEQYF. The CDR3 region has the DNA TGTGCCAGCAGCGGGGGGACTAGCGGGAGGGACTACGAGCAGTACTTC. V usage is TRBV5-6 and J usage is TRBJ2-7; 16 bases are shared with TRBD2. The CDR3 totals 16 residues. Germline V gene lookup returns CDR1 SGHDT and CDR2 YYEEEE. V lost 4 bases and J lost 3; bases outside the gene matches: 4.

CDR3 sequence (DNA): TGTGCCAGCAGTTTAGTACGGGGACTCTCGGGGGAGCAGTACTTC. Protein product: CASSLVRGLSGEQYF. The gene calls are TRBV28 and TRBJ2-7, with a tentative D call TRBD2 (6 bases). This CDR3 spans 15 amino acids. V was pared by 2 bases and J by 7 bases, with 18 bases between. Looked up from germline, CDR1 is MDHEN and CDR2 is SYDVKM.

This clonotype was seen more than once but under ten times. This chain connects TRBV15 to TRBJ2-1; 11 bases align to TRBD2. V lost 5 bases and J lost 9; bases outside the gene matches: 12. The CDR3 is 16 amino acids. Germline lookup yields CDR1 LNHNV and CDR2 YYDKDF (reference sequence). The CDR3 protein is CATSATGTSGLGEQFF. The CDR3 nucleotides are TGTGCCACCAGCGCAACCGGGACTAGCGGCTTGGGTGAGCAGTTCTTC.

In DNA, the CDR3 is TGTGCCAGCAGTTTGGGACAGGCGGGGTATCAGCCCCAGCATTTT. Its translation is CASSLGQAGYQPQHF. The V call is TRBV28, the J call TRBJ1-5, with 8 bases lining up with TRBD1. Germline trimming cut 3 bases from V and 5 bases from J; bases unmatched to any gene: 6. The CDR3 is 15 amino acids. Per the germline V gene, CDR1 is MDHEN and CDR2 is SYDVKM. Complete variable domain (other parts from reference TRBV28 and TRBJ1-5): DVKVTQSSRYLVKRTGEKVFLECVQDMDHENMFWYRQDPGLGLRLIYFSYDVKMKEKGDIPEGYSVSREKKERFSLILESASTNQTSMYLCASSLGQAGYQPQHFGDGTRLSIL.

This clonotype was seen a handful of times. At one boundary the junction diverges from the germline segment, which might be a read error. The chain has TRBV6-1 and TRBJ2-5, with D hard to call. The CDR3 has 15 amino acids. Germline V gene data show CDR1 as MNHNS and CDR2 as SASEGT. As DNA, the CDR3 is TGTGCCAGGTCCACCCGGCAGGAGCCCCAAAAGACCCAGTACTTC. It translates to CARSTRQEPQKTQYF.

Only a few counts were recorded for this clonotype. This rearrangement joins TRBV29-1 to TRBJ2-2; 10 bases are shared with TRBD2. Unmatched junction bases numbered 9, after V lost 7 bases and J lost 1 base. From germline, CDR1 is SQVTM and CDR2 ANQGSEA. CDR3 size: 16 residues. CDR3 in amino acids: CSASSRLAGNTGELFF. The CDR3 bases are TGCAGCGCTTCTTCAAGACTAGCGGGGAACACCGGGGAGCTGTTTTTT.

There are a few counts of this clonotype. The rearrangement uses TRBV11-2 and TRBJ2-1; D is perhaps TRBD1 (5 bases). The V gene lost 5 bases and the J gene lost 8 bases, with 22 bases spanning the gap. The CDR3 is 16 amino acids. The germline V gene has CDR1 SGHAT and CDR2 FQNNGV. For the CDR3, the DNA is TGTGCCAGCAGCCCCAGGGTTAACTCAATTGGCTATGAGCAGTTCTTC. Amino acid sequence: CASSPRVNSIGYEQFF.

The CDR3 is CSVDGQGGRYGYTF. In nucleotides, the CDR3 is TGCAGCGTGGATGGACAGGGGGGTCGGTATGGCTACACCTTC. The chain links TRBV29-1 to TRBJ1-2; TRBD1 matches 10 bases. CDR3 length: 14 amino acids. After removal of 6 bases from V and 5 bases from J, the junction contained 9 bases not matched to a gene. Germline assignment: CDR1 SQVTM and CDR2 ANQGSEA.

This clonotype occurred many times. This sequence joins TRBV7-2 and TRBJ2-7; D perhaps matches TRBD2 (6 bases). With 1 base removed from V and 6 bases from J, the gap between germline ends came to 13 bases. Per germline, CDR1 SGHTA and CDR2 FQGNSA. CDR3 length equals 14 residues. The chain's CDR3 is CASSLVREPPEQYF. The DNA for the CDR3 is TGTGCCAGCAGCTTAGTGCGGGAACCCCCCGAGCAGTACTTC.

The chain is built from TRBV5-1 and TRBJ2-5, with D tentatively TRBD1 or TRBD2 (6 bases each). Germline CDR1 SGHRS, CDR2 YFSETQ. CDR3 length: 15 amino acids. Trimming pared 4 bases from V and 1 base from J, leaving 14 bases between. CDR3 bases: TGCGCCAGCAGCGGGGGGCGCCAGCTCCAAGAGACCCAGTACTTC. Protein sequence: CASSGGRQLQETQYF.